This T cell receptor beta chain stems from a study of blood T cell repertoires in COVID-19. About the research overall: Some COVID-19 samples were acute and others convalescent; all came from the United States, Italy and Spain. Sample material is recorded as cDNA or gDNA derived from T cells, B-cell-depleted T cells, or PBMCs.

In the authors' methods: Reference gene primer amplification gave estimated nucleated cell counts. Clones were sequenced by immunoSEQ multiplex PCR, and TCRdb holds only the in-frame ones, with some missing. The DNA gave D and trimming, while V, J and clone size come from that table. The profile shows about 200,000 clones, about 89% of them singletons. In this sample, this clone turned up a few times. The CDR3 has 14 residues. The germline V and J ends were trimmed by 5 bases and 7 bases, with 17 bases remaining between them. In germline, CDR1 is SGHTA, CDR2 FQGNSA. The source of this sequence is a man in his fifties or sixties who had recovered from COVID-19. Sequencing input: peripheral blood. The chain is built from TRBV7-2 and TRBJ1-1; D not certain. CDR3 region: CASSLLIEGGEAFF. The CDR3, as DNA: TGTGCCAGCAGCCTACTCATTGAGGGAGGTGAAGCTTTCTTT. Supplemented by reference TRBV7-2 and TRBJ1-1, the full variable domain reads GAGVSQSPSNKVTEKGKDVELRCDPISGHTALYWYRQSLGQGLEFLIYFQGNSAPDKSGLPSDRFSAERTGGSVSTLTIQRTQQEDSAVYLCASSLLIEGGEAFFGQGTRLTVV.